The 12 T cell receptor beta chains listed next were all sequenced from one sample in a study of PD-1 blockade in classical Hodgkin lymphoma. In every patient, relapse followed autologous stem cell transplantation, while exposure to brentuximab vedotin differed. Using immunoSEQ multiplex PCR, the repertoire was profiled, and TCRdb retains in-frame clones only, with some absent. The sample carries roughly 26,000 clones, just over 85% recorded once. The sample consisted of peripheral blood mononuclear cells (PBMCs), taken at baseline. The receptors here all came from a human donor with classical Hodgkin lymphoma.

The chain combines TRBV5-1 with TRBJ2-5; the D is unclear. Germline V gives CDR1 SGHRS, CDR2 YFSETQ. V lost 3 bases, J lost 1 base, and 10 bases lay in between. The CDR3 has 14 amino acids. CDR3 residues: CASSWQGLQETQYF. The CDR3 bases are TGCGCCAGCAGCTGGCAAGGCCTCCAAGAGACCCAGTACTTC.

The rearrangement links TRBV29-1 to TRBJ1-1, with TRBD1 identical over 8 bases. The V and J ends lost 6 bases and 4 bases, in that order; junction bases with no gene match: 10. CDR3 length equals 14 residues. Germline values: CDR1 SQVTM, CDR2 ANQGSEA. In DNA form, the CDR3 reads TGCAGCGTACCGCAGGGGGCGGGTACCACTGAAGCTTTCTTT. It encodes CSVPQGAGTTEAFF.

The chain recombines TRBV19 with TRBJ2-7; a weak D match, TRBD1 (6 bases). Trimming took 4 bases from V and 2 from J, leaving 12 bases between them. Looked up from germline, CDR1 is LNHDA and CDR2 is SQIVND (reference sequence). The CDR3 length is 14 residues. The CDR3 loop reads CASSKTGGTYEQYF. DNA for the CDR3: TGTGCCAGTAGTAAGACAGGCGGAACCTACGAGCAGTACTTC.

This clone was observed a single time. In DNA form, the CDR3 reads TGCGCCAGCAGCCAAAAGGGGGGAAGGGAGCAGTTCTTC. It specifies CASSQKGGREQFF. The gene calls are TRBV4-3 and TRBJ2-1; D may match TRBD1 or TRBD2 (6 bases each). Germline V CDR1 and CDR2: LGHNA, YSLEER. The CDR3 loop spans 13 amino acids. Trimming stripped 2 bases from V and 10 bases from J, with 12 bases between.

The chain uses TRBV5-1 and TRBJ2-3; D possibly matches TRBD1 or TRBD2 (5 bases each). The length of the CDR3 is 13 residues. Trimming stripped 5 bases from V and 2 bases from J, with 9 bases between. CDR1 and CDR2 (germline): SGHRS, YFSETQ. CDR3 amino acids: CASRKGTTDTQYF. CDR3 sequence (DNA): TGCGCCAGCAGGAAGGGGACCACAGATACGCAGTATTTT.

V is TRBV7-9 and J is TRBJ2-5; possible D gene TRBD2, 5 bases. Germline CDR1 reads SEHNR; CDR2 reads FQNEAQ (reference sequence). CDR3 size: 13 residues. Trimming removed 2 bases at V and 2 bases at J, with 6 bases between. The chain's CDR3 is CASSLRGQETQYF. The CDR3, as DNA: TGTGCCAGCAGCTTACGAGGGCAAGAGACCCAGTACTTC.

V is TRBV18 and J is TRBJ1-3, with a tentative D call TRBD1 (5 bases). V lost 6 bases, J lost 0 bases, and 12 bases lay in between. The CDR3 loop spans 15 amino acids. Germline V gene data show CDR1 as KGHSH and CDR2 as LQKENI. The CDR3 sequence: CASSPTGDSGNTIYF. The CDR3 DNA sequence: TGTGCCAGCTCTCCAACAGGAGACTCTGGAAACACCATATATTTT. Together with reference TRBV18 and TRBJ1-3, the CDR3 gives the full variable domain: NAGVMQNPRHLVRRRGQEARLRCSPMKGHSHVYWYRQLPEEGLKFMVYLQKENIIDESGMPKERFSAEFPKEGPSILRIQQVVRGDSAAYFCASSPTGDSGNTIYFGEGSWLTVV.

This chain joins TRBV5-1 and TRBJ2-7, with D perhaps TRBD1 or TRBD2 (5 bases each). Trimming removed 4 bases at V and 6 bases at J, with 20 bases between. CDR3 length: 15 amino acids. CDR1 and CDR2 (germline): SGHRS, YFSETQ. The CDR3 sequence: CASSPGFIGDGEQYF. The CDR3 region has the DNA TGCGCCAGCAGCCCGGGTTTCATAGGGGACGGCGAGCAGTACTTC.

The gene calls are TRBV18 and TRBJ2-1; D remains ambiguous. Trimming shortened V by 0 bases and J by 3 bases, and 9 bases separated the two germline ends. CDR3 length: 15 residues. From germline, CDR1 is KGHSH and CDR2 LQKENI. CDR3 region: CASSPPRVNYNEQFF. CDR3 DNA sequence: TGTGCCAGCTCACCACCACGGGTAAACTACAATGAGCAGTTCTTC.

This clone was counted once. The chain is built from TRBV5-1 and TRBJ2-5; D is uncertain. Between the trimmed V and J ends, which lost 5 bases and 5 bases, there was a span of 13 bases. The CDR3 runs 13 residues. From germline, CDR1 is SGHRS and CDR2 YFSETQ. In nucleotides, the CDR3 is TGCGCCAGCAGAAATGGTAGTTGGGAGACCCAGTACTTC. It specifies CASRNGSWETQYF.

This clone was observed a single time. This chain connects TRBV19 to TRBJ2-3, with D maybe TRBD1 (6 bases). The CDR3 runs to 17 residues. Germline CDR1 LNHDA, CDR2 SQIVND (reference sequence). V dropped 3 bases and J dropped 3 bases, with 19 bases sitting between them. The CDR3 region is CASSMAPGVKATDTQYF. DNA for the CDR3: TGTGCCAGTAGTATGGCCCCAGGGGTTAAAGCGACAGATACGCAGTATTTT.

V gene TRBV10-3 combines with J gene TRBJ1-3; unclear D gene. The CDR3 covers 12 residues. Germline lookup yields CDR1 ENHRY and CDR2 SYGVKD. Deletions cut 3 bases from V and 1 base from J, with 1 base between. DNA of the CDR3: TGTGCCATCAGTGAATCTGGAAACACCATATATTTT. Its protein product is CAISESGNTIYF.